This T cell receptor (beta chain) was recovered during a study of metastatic and nonmetastatic thyroid tumors (TCRdb year 2020). Notes on the research overall: Repertoires from peripheral blood and from tumor or nodule tissue samples of malignant and benign thyroid patients were compared. Study-level results and caveats: In both blood and tumor samples, malignant tumors were reported to have significantly higher TCR beta diversity than benign nodules.

As to this clone: Its specific antigen is unknown. No base quality values were provided; no much bigger clone lies one nucleotide off.

Library method: PCR. These reads were obtained on an Illumina HiSeq 4000. The TCR beta-chain CDR3 region of each patient was profiled by high-throughput sequencing. On the authors' methods: CDR3 differences across clinicopathological groups were used to build a classifier for discriminating distant-metastatic papillary thyroid cancer patients. Repertoire diversity was assessed with the Shannon index, and tumor-blood repertoire similarity with the Morisita-Horn index. Through fastp at Q25 and MiXCR, TCRdb rebuilt clones from the public reads, retaining in-frame beta chains. The V and J calls reflect TCRdb's pipeline rather than the authors' work. For this sample the table gives over 50,000 clones, of which 25% to 30% were detected only once. About 16% of the sample is held by the ten biggest clonotypes. No treatment had been received by any patient before thyroid surgery. The study retrospectively analysed patient clinical samples collected from about 2012 to 2019 using T-cell receptor beta sequencing.

V sheds 4 bases and J sheds 5 bases, leaving 12 bases between their ends. Based on the germline V gene, the CDR1 and CDR2 sequences are SGHNT and YENEEA. The CDR3 holds 13 amino acids from the cysteine to the phenylalanine. The retained sequence is limited to the CDR3, 39 bases, with the frame set at the first base. The sequence joins TRBV11-3 to TRBJ2-7; the D gene is perhaps TRBD1, on 6 matching bases. This clonotype originated in a female donor with papillary thyroid cancer or a benign thyroid nodule (not recorded which). Some clones in this sample may be carry-over from other donors' samples. What was sequenced was blood. The base sequence is TGTGCCAGCAGCTCCTTCGAGGGGGACGAGCAGTACTTC. Its amino acids are CASSSFEGDEQYF.